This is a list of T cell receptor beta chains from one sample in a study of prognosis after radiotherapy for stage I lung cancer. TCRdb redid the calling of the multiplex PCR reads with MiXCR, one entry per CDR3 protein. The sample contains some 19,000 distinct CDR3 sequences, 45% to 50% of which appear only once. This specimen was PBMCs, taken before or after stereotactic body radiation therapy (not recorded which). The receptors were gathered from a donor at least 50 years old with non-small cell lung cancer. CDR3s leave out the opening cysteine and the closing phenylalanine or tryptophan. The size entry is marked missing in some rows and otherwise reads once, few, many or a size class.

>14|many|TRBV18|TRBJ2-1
ASSPMASGSGDEQF
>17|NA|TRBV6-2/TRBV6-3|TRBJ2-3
ASSVSFHIGRAIGDTQY
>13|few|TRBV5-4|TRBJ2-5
ASSSPGLAQETQY
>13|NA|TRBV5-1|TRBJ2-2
ASTLAGFGGGELF
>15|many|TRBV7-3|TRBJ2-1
ASSLTFTSGRFNEQF
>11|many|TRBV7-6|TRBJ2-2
ASSLNNAGELF
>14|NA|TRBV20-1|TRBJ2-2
SARDVLRGRTGELF
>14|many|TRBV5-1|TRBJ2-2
ASSWGHQGSTGELF
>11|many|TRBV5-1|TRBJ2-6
ASSLWGANVLT
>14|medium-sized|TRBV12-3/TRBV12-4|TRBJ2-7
ASSTEGTGGAREQY
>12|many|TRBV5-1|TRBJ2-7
ASSLYGGGGEQY
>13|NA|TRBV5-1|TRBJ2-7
ASSLVGGLAYEQY
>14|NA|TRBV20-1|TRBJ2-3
SASFHGTKGTDTQY
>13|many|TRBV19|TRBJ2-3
ASSPTTTRTDTQY
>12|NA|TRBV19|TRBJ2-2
ASPGLACTPDLF
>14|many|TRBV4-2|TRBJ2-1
ASSQEATASYNEQF
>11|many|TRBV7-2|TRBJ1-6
ASSLSGDSPLH
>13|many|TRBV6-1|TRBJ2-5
VSTPDRWPGVTQY
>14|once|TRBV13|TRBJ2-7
ASSAPQGTSSYEQY
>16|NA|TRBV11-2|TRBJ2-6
ASSLISGRCSGSNVLT
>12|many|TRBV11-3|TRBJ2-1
ASSLRGSYNEQF
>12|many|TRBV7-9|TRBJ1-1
ASSSGRINTEAF
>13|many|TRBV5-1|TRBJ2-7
ASSLVDRGPYEQY
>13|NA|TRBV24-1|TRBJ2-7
ATSDARAPGDEQY
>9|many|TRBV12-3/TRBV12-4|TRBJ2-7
ASALDYEQY
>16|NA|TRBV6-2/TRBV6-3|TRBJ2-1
ASIQRTSGSQTYNEQF
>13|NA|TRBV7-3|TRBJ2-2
ASSFLAGGYGELF
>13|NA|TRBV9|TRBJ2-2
ASSVSSSNTGELF
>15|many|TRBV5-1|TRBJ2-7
ASSLALETSGRYEQY
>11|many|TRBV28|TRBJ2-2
ASREGVAGELF
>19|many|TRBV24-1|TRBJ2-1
ATSGPKRAGRLAGATDEQF
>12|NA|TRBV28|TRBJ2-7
AGVTPGQGNERY
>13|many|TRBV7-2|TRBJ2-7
ASSSTSGGPYEQY
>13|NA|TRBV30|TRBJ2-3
AWSPVGTGSDTQY
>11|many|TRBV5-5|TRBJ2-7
ASSRTGTYEQY
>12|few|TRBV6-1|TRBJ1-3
ASSEDDLGNTIY
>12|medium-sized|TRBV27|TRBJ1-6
ASSLNAGQSPLH
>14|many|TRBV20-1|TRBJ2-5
SAGGGAGETLETQY
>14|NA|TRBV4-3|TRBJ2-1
ASSQEGGGLNNEQF
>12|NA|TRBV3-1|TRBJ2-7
ASSLRDSSYQQY
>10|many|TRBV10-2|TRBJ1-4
ASRETNEKLF
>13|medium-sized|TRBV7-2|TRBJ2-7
ASSPEFSRHYEQY
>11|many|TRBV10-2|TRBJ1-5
ASSEQGNQPQH
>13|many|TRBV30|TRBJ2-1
AWRHSLAGVYEQF
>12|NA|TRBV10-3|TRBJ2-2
AISGAGNTGELF
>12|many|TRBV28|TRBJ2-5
AIGREGYQETQY
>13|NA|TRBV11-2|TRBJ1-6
ASSPNRGNCSPLH
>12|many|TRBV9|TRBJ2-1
ASSVAWTSHEQF
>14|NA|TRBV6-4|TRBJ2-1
ASTAHGGSSYNDQF
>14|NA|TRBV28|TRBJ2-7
ASSLITGQGAYEQY
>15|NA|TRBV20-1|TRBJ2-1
SARTSGARMRYNEQF
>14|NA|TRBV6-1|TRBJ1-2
ASSEGRGRRKYGYT
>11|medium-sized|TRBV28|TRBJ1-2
ASSTGTGYGYT
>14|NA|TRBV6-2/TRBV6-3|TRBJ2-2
ASSYSSGRNTGELF
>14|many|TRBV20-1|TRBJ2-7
SARGRPGVGTYEQY
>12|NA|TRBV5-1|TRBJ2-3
ASRREGSADTQY
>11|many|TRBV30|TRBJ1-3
AWSILPGNTIY